The clone carrying this T cell receptor beta chain showed up just a few times. The antigen is not known. Assembly of TCR beta libraries relied on iRepertoire HTBI primers together with Arm-PCR of CDR3 regions. Each CDR3 protein is one row after TCRdb ran MiXCR on the multiplex PCR reads. This sample has about 660,000 distinct CDR3 sequences, with about 32% found just once. This sample's time point: persistent/refractory GD, antithyroid drugs over 5 years with positive TRAb. Researchers made the TCR library from RNA that was extracted from PBMCs. The sample is drawn from a study of regulatory T cells in long-lasting Graves disease. Study-level findings and limits: Persistent patients shared more public clonotypes (about 2,700) than new patients (more than 900). Persistent disease exhibited a predilection for TRBV28, TRBJ1-2 and TRBJ2-5.

V shed 1 base, J shed 3 bases, and the junction held 3 bases outside the gene matches. Germline-derived CDR1 and CDR2 are LGHDT and YNNKEL (reference sequence). The CDR3 is made up of 17 amino acids. This chain links TRBV3-1 with TRBJ2-5; 15 nucleotides match TRBD2. This receptor was obtained from a female donor with Graves disease. The sample was peripheral blood mononuclear cells (PBMCs), taken when the disease was refractory, from a patient treated with antithyroid drugs. CDR3 sequence reads: CASSQGTSGRAEETQYF. The CDR3 nucleotides are TGTGCCAGCAGCCAAGGGACTAGCGGGAGGGCCGAAGAGACCCAGTACTTC.